The rows below give T cell receptor beta chains drawn from one sample of a study of regulatory T cells in long-lasting Graves disease. TCRdb called the multiplex PCR reads again in MiXCR, with one record for every CDR3 protein. Seen here are fewer than 550,000 distinct CDR3 sequences, over 15% observed once, and the top ten hold 20% to 25%. This sample was shared with a second study, whose subject was T cells in Graves' hyperthyroidism and ophthalmopathy.

The sequencing here drew on peripheral blood mononuclear cells (PBMCs), taken at new diagnosis, from a patient treated with antithyroid drugs. These receptors were taken from a woman under 30 with Graves disease. Both conserved end residues are part of each CDR3. D genes are given only for firm matches. Some rows mark clone size as missing; the rest say once, few, many or name a class of expanded clone.

v_gene: TRBV28
abundance: NA
j_gene: TRBJ1-1
d_gene: NA
CDR3nt: TGTGCCAGCAGTCCCGCCGGCGGGGCTTACACTGAAGCTTTCTTT
CDR3aa: CASSPAGGAYTEAFF

v_gene: TRBV7-7
abundance: many
j_gene: TRBJ1-3
d_gene: NA
CDR3nt: TGTGCTAGCAGCTTAGTTCCTGGAAACACCATATATTTT
CDR3aa: CASSLVPGNTIYF

v_gene: TRBV5-1
abundance: few
j_gene: TRBJ2-1
d_gene: TRBD2
CDR3nt: TGCGCCAGCAGCTTGCCGACTAGCAGCAATGAGCAGTTCTTC
CDR3aa: CASSLPTSSNEQFF

v_gene: TRBV5-1
abundance: many
j_gene: TRBJ2-7
d_gene: TRBD2
CDR3nt: TGCGCCAGCAGCTTGGGGAGGACTAGCGGGTCCTACGAGCAGTACTTC
CDR3aa: CASSLGRTSGSYEQYF

v_gene: TRBV6-1
abundance: many
j_gene: TRBJ2-7
d_gene: TRBD2
CDR3nt: TGTGCCAGCACAGAAAGTCGGGACTACACCTACGAGCAGTACTTC
CDR3aa: CASTESRDYTYEQYF

v_gene: TRBV27
abundance: few
j_gene: TRBJ2-7
d_gene: NA
CDR3nt: TGTGCCAGCAGTACTCTCCCCAGGGTTAGCGGCGAGCAGTACTTC
CDR3aa: CASSTLPRVSGEQYF

v_gene: TRBV2
abundance: many
j_gene: TRBJ2-7
d_gene: TRBD1
CDR3nt: TGTGCCAGCAGGACTGGGTCAGGGGGCGCGGAGCAGTACTTC
CDR3aa: CASRTGSGGAEQYF

v_gene: TRBV3-1
abundance: many
j_gene: TRBJ1-5
d_gene: TRBD1
CDR3nt: TGTGCCAGCAGCGAGACAGGGATCAATCAGCCCCAGCATTTT
CDR3aa: CASSETGINQPQHF

v_gene: TRBV27
abundance: many
j_gene: TRBJ2-3
d_gene: NA
CDR3nt: TGTGCCAGCAGACGGGACATAGGGGTCGAGGGGGGCCCCACAGATACGCAGTATTTT
CDR3aa: CASRRDIGVEGGPTDTQYF

v_gene: TRBV20-1
abundance: NA
j_gene: TRBJ2-1
d_gene: TRBD2
CDR3nt: TGCAGTGCTCGGACTAGCGGGAGTAGGGGCAATGAGCAGTTCTTC
CDR3aa: CSARTSGSRGNEQFF

v_gene: TRBV3-1
abundance: many
j_gene: TRBJ2-5
d_gene: TRBD1
CDR3nt: TGTGCCAGCAGCCCGTGGCGGACAGGGCCGAAAGAGACCCAGTACTTC
CDR3aa: CASSPWRTGPKETQYF

v_gene: TRBV4-3
abundance: NA
j_gene: TRBJ1-2
d_gene: NA
CDR3nt: TGCGCCAGCAGCCAAGATCGATCAGGCAACTATGGCTACACCTTC
CDR3aa: CASSQDRSGNYGYTF

v_gene: TRBV6-1
abundance: many
j_gene: TRBJ1-2
d_gene: NA
CDR3nt: TGTGCCAGCGTTCAAGCCCAGGGAGGCTACACCTTC
CDR3aa: CASVQAQGGYTF

v_gene: TRBV6-2/TRBV6-3
abundance: many
j_gene: TRBJ2-7
d_gene: TRBD2
CDR3nt: TGTGCCAGCAGTTCTCTGACTAGCGCATCCTACGAGCAGTACTTC
CDR3aa: CASSSLTSASYEQYF

v_gene: TRBV7-2
abundance: NA
j_gene: TRBJ2-5
d_gene: NA
CDR3nt: TGTGCCAGCAGCTTAGTTCGAGGTGCGGAGACCCAGTACTTC
CDR3aa: CASSLVRGAETQYF

v_gene: TRBV29-1
abundance: NA
j_gene: TRBJ1-5
d_gene: NA
CDR3nt: TGCAGCGTTCGTTCTCAGGGCCGGGATCAGCCCCAGCATTTT
CDR3aa: CSVRSQGRDQPQHF

v_gene: TRBV7-9
abundance: many
j_gene: TRBJ2-1
d_gene: TRBD2
CDR3nt: TGTGCCAGCAGCGAAAATAGCGGGAGGCTTAATGAGCAGTTCTTC
CDR3aa: CASSENSGRLNEQFF

v_gene: TRBV5-1
abundance: few
j_gene: TRBJ2-5
d_gene: NA
CDR3nt: TGCGCCAGCAAAAGGACGGCCCAAGAGACCCAGTACTTC
CDR3aa: CASKRTAQETQYF

v_gene: TRBV5-1
abundance: many
j_gene: TRBJ2-1
d_gene: NA
CDR3nt: TGCGCCAGCAGCTTGGAGGGGCCTGATGAGCAGTTCTTC
CDR3aa: CASSLEGPDEQFF

v_gene: TRBV6-5
abundance: few
j_gene: TRBJ1-2
d_gene: TRBD1
CDR3nt: TGTGCCAGCAGTTACTCGACAGGGGTCGGTGGCTACACCTTC
CDR3aa: CASSYSTGVGGYTF

v_gene: TRBV11-2
abundance: NA
j_gene: TRBJ2-1
d_gene: NA
CDR3nt: TGTGCCAGTAGTATATGGCAAAACAATGAGCAGTTCTTC
CDR3aa: CASSIWQNNEQFF

v_gene: TRBV11-2
abundance: NA
j_gene: TRBJ1-2
d_gene: TRBD1
CDR3nt: TGTGCCAGCAGTTGTTGCTACAGGGGGCAGGTCTATGGCTACACCTTC
CDR3aa: CASSCCYRGQVYGYTF

v_gene: TRBV19
abundance: few
j_gene: TRBJ1-5
d_gene: NA
CDR3nt: TGTGCCAGTAGTGGACAGAACCGCAATCAGCCCCAGCATTTT
CDR3aa: CASSGQNRNQPQHF

v_gene: TRBV6-2/TRBV6-3
abundance: many
j_gene: TRBJ2-7
d_gene: TRBD1
CDR3nt: TGTGCCAGCAGTTACCAGCGGACAGGGGGGAACGAGCAGTACTTC
CDR3aa: CASSYQRTGGNEQYF

v_gene: TRBV6-1
abundance: NA
j_gene: TRBJ1-2
d_gene: NA
CDR3nt: TGTGCCAGCAGTGACCCTACGGGATTCGTCGGGGGCTACACCTTC
CDR3aa: CASSDPTGFVGGYTF

v_gene: TRBV12-3/TRBV12-4
abundance: many
j_gene: TRBJ2-1
d_gene: TRBD2
CDR3nt: TGTGCCAGCAGTTTACCGGGGACTAGCGGGAGGGCCCACAATGAGCAGTTCTTC
CDR3aa: CASSLPGTSGRAHNEQFF

v_gene: TRBV9
abundance: NA
j_gene: TRBJ2-5
d_gene: NA
CDR3nt: TGTGCCAGCAGCCCCAGGGGGGACGGGGAGACCCAGTACTTC
CDR3aa: CASSPRGDGETQYF

v_gene: TRBV30
abundance: NA
j_gene: TRBJ2-1
d_gene: NA
CDR3nt: TGTGCCTGGAGACTACTAATTAACCATGAGCAGTTCTTC
CDR3aa: CAWRLLINHEQFF

v_gene: TRBV29-1
abundance: NA
j_gene: TRBJ2-5
d_gene: NA
CDR3nt: TGCAGCGTTGGTGGGAGAGAGACCCAGTACTTC
CDR3aa: CSVGGRETQYF

v_gene: TRBV6-1
abundance: NA
j_gene: TRBJ1-1
d_gene: NA
CDR3nt: TGTGCCAGCAGTCAAGTCAGCCGGGCCCTGAACACTGAAGCTTTCTTT
CDR3aa: CASSQVSRALNTEAFF

v_gene: TRBV15
abundance: once
j_gene: TRBJ1-2
d_gene: TRBD1
CDR3nt: TGTGCCACCAGCAGCCGGGACAGTAACTATGGCTACACCTTC
CDR3aa: CATSSRDSNYGYTF

v_gene: TRBV6-5
abundance: few
j_gene: TRBJ1-2
d_gene: TRBD1
CDR3nt: TGTGCCAGCAGTTACGACAATACAGGGGGCTATGGCTACACCTTC
CDR3aa: CASSYDNTGGYGYTF

v_gene: TRBV10-2
abundance: many
j_gene: TRBJ2-3
d_gene: TRBD2
CDR3nt: TGCGCCATCCCGGGTAGCGGGAGGGCCAAAGATACGCAGTATTTT
CDR3aa: CAIPGSGRAKDTQYF

v_gene: TRBV6-1
abundance: few
j_gene: TRBJ2-3
d_gene: TRBD2
CDR3nt: TGTGCCAGCAGTGAAGTAGCGGGGGGGGACACAGATACGCAGTATTTT
CDR3aa: CASSEVAGGDTDTQYF

v_gene: TRBV12-3/TRBV12-4
abundance: many
j_gene: TRBJ1-1
d_gene: TRBD1
CDR3nt: TGTGCCAGCAGTTGGGCAGGGGGCGATAGTACTGAAGCTTTCTTT
CDR3aa: CASSWAGGDSTEAFF

v_gene: TRBV27
abundance: NA
j_gene: TRBJ2-1
d_gene: TRBD2
CDR3nt: TGTGCCAGCAGTCGCCCCATGGGACTAGCGGGAAATGAGCAGTTCTTC
CDR3aa: CASSRPMGLAGNEQFF

v_gene: TRBV5-6
abundance: NA
j_gene: TRBJ1-6
d_gene: NA
CDR3nt: TGTGCCAGCAGCTCGGGGGCAAATAATTCACCCCTCCACTTT
CDR3aa: CASSSGANNSPLHF

v_gene: TRBV9
abundance: NA
j_gene: TRBJ2-2
d_gene: NA
CDR3nt: TGTGCCAGCAGCGTAGGGGGCAGGGGCGCCACCGGGGAGCTGTTTTTT
CDR3aa: CASSVGGRGATGELFF

v_gene: TRBV20-1
abundance: NA
j_gene: TRBJ2-1
d_gene: TRBD2
CDR3nt: TGCAGTGCAAGAGCGGGAGCTCGGAACAATGAGCAGTTCTTC
CDR3aa: CSARAGARNNEQFF

v_gene: TRBV29-1
abundance: few
j_gene: TRBJ2-1
d_gene: NA
CDR3nt: TGCAGCGTCCAGGAGAGCTCCTACAATGAGCAGTTCTTC
CDR3aa: CSVQESSYNEQFF

v_gene: TRBV12-3/TRBV12-4
abundance: NA
j_gene: TRBJ2-5
d_gene: TRBD1
CDR3nt: TGTGCCAGCAGTTTAGGGACAGGGGAACAAGAGACCCAGTACTTC
CDR3aa: CASSLGTGEQETQYF

v_gene: TRBV12-3/TRBV12-4
abundance: few
j_gene: TRBJ2-2
d_gene: TRBD2
CDR3nt: TGTGCCAGCAGGTCGACTAGCGGGAGGGGGAACACCGGGGAGCTGTTTTTT
CDR3aa: CASRSTSGRGNTGELFF

v_gene: TRBV27
abundance: NA
j_gene: TRBJ2-1
d_gene: NA
CDR3nt: TGTGCCAGCAGTTTATTGGGGGACGGGGACAATGAGCAGTTCTTC
CDR3aa: CASSLLGDGDNEQFF

v_gene: TRBV13
abundance: many
j_gene: TRBJ1-1
d_gene: NA
CDR3nt: TGTGCCAGCAGCTTAGTAGAGAACACTGAAGCTTTCTTT
CDR3aa: CASSLVENTEAFF

v_gene: TRBV6-1
abundance: many
j_gene: TRBJ2-4
d_gene: TRBD2
CDR3nt: TGTGCCAGCAGTGAACTCGCGGGGGGGGCCAAAAACATTCAGTACTTC
CDR3aa: CASSELAGGAKNIQYF

v_gene: TRBV27
abundance: many
j_gene: TRBJ2-5
d_gene: NA
CDR3nt: TGTGCCAGCAGTTCCCAGGCCCAAGAGACCCAGTACTTC
CDR3aa: CASSSQAQETQYF

v_gene: TRBV14
abundance: many
j_gene: TRBJ1-2
d_gene: NA
CDR3nt: TGTGCCAGCAGCCCCTATCTTTCGTATGGCTACACCTTC
CDR3aa: CASSPYLSYGYTF

v_gene: TRBV11-2
abundance: NA
j_gene: TRBJ2-5
d_gene: TRBD2
CDR3nt: TGTGCCAGCAGCTCGGAACCGGGACTAGCTTTTACACAGACCCAGTACTTC
CDR3aa: CASSSEPGLAFTQTQYF

v_gene: TRBV3-1
abundance: many
j_gene: TRBJ2-7
d_gene: TRBD2
CDR3nt: TGTGCCAGCAGCCTAGCAGGGACTACGAGCTCCTACGAGCAGTACTTC
CDR3aa: CASSLAGTTSSYEQYF

v_gene: TRBV5-4
abundance: NA
j_gene: TRBJ2-7
d_gene: TRBD2
CDR3nt: TGTGCCAGCAGCAGCGGGACGTTCGGCTACGAGCAGTACTTC
CDR3aa: CASSSGTFGYEQYF

v_gene: TRBV6-2/TRBV6-3
abundance: NA
j_gene: TRBJ2-7
d_gene: NA
CDR3nt: TGTGCCAGCAGAACCATAAAACATAGGGGCGGCTACGAGCAGTACTTC
CDR3aa: CASRTIKHRGGYEQYF

v_gene: TRBV7-2
abundance: NA
j_gene: TRBJ2-1
d_gene: NA
CDR3nt: TGTGCCAGCAGCTTGTTTTATGAGCAGTTCTTC
CDR3aa: CASSLFYEQFF

v_gene: TRBV20-1
abundance: few
j_gene: TRBJ2-1
d_gene: NA
CDR3nt: TGCAGTGCCCCGGGACGAGGCTCCTACAATGAGCAGTTCTTC
CDR3aa: CSAPGRGSYNEQFF

v_gene: TRBV19
abundance: few
j_gene: TRBJ2-7
d_gene: NA
CDR3nt: TGTGCCAGTAGTACAGGGACGGTCTCCTACGAGCAGTACTTC
CDR3aa: CASSTGTVSYEQYF

v_gene: TRBV6-1
abundance: NA
j_gene: TRBJ1-5
d_gene: TRBD1
CDR3nt: TGTGCCAGCAGGAACACAGGGGGTAAGGCTAATCAGCCCCAGCATTTT
CDR3aa: CASRNTGGKANQPQHF

v_gene: TRBV28
abundance: many
j_gene: TRBJ2-3
d_gene: NA
CDR3nt: TGTGCCAGCAGTTTACTAGCGTCTAGCACAGATACGCAGTATTTT
CDR3aa: CASSLLASSTDTQYF

v_gene: TRBV9
abundance: NA
j_gene: TRBJ2-3
d_gene: TRBD2
CDR3nt: TGTGCCAGCAGCGCCTCAAGGACTAGCGGGGGAGAGAGCGATACGCAGTATTTT
CDR3aa: CASSASRTSGGESDTQYF

v_gene: TRBV10-3
abundance: many
j_gene: TRBJ2-1
d_gene: TRBD1
CDR3nt: TGTGCGACCGGGACAGGGGTCGGCAATGAGCAGTTCTTC
CDR3aa: CATGTGVGNEQFF